This TCR beta chain was captured by sequencing in a study of siplizumab effects on memory and regulatory T cells. Findings and limits, study-wide: Mappable CD4+ clones that were alloreactive averaged approximately 69% Treg-derived with siplizumab versus approximately 29% in controls. Apparently key alloresponse contributors, naive T cells also seemed more diverse than memory cells.

The protocol was immunoSEQ multiplex PCR, while the TCRdb copy is restricted to in-frame clones and leaves out a portion. The table shows approximately 94,000 clones, with more than 85% occurring only once. On this clone itself: Antigen unknown.

Trimming shortened V by 0 bases and J by 2 bases, and 7 bases separated the two germline ends. CDR1 is MNHEY, CDR2 SVGAGI, per germline. CDR3 length: 14 residues. This clonotype was obtained from a human donor in good health. The source material was CD4+ T cells sorted from blood. The gene calls are TRBV6-5 and TRBJ2-5; tentative D call: TRBD1 (5 bases). The CDR3 DNA sequence: TGTGCCAGCAGTTACTCGCGACAGCAAGAGACCCAGTACTTC. Translation: CASSYSRQQETQYF.